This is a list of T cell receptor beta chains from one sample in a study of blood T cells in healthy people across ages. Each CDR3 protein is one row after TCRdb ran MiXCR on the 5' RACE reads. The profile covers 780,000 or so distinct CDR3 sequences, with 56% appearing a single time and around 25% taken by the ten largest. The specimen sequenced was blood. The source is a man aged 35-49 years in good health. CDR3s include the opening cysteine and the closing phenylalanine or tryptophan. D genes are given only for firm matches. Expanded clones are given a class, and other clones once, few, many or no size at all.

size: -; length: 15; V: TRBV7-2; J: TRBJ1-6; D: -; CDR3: CASSLSQGGNSPLHF; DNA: TGTGCCAGCAGCTTAAGTCAGGGAGGTAATTCACCCCTCCACTTT
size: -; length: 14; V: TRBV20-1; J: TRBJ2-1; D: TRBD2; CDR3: CSARSGRFYNEQFF; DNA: TGCAGTGCCCGGAGCGGGAGATTTTACAATGAGCAGTTCTTC
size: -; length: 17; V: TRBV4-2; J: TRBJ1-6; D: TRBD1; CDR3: CASSQDRTGVGNSPLHF; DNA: TGTGCCAGCAGCCAAGACAGGACAGGGGTCGGTAATTCACCCCTCCACTTT
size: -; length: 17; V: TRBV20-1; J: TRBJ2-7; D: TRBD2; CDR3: CSARDLSGSHSYNEQYF; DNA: TGCAGTGCTAGAGATCTGAGCGGGAGTCACTCCTACAATGAGCAGTACTTC
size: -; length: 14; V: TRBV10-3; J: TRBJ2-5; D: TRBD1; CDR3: CAARNGQGGETQYF; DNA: TGTGCCGCCAGAAATGGACAGGGGGGGGAGACCCAGTACTTC
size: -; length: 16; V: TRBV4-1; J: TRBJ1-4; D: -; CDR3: CASSLLGGTSYEKLFF; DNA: TGCGCCAGCAGCCTTTTGGGGGGCACGTCTTATGAAAAACTGTTTTTT
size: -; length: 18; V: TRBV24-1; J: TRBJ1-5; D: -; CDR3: CATSPGSLSGRSNQPQHF; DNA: TGTGCCACCAGCCCAGGGTCCCTATCGGGACGGAGCAATCAGCCCCAGCATTTT
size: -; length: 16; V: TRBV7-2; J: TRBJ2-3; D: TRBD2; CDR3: CASSLGLAGTVYTQYF; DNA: TGTGCCAGCAGCTTAGGACTAGCGGGAACGGTGTATACGCAGTATTTT
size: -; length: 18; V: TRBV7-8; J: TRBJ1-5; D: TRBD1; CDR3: CASSSRGTGSYSNQPQHF; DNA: TGTGCCAGCAGCTCTCGAGGGACAGGGAGTTATAGCAATCAGCCCCAGCATTTT
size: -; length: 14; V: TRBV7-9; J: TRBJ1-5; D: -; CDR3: CASSLSAPNQPQHF; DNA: TGTGCCAGCAGCTTATCCGCTCCCAATCAGCCCCAGCATTTT
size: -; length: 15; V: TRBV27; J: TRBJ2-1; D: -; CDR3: CASTYRGVSYNEQFF; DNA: TGTGCCAGCACCTACCGGGGTGTCTCCTACAATGAGCAGTTCTTC
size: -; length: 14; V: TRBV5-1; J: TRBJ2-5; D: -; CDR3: CASSLEAFLGAQYF; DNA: TGCGCCAGCAGCTTGGAGGCCTTCCTGGGGGCCCAGTACTTC
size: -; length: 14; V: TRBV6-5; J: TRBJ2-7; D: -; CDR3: CASVPGPRSGEQYF; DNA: TGTGCCAGCGTACCGGGACCCCGCTCTGGCGAGCAGTACTTC
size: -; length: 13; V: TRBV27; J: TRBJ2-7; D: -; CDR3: CASGVQGSYEQYF; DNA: TGTGCCAGCGGCGTCCAGGGGTCCTACGAGCAGTACTTC
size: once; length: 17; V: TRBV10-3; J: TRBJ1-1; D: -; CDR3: CAISESVGAGGRTEAFF; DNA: TGTGCCATCAGTGAGTCGGTCGGGGCAGGTGGTCGTACTGAAGCTTTCTTT
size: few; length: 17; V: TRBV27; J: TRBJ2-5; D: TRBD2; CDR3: CASSSEPLLADQETQYF; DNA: TGTGCCAGCAGTTCGGAGCCACTCCTAGCGGACCAAGAGACCCAGTACTTC
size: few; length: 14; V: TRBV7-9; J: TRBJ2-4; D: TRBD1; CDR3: CASSQTGGTNIQYF; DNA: TGTGCCAGCAGCCAGACAGGGGGTACAAACATTCAGTACTTC
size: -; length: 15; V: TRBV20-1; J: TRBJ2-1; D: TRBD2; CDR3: CSAYTVAGAGDEQFF; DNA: TGCAGTGCTTATACCGTAGCGGGGGCTGGGGATGAGCAGTTCTTC
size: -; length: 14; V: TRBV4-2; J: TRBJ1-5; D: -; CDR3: CASSQGGEDQPQHF; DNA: TGTGCCAGCAGCCAAGGTGGGGAGGACCAGCCCCAGCATTTT
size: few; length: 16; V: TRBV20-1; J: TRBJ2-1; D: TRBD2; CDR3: CSARHNSGGENNEQFF; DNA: TGCAGTGCTAGACATAATAGCGGGGGGGAAAACAATGAGCAGTTCTTC
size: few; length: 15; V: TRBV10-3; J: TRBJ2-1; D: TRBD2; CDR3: CAISEGLAGGPELFF; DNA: TGTGCCATCAGTGAGGGCCTAGCGGGAGGGCCGGAATTGTTCTTC
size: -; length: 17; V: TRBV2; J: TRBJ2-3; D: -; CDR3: CASSVRRGTGLEDTQYF; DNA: TGTGCCAGCAGTGTACGACGAGGGACCGGTCTTGAAGATACGCAGTATTTT
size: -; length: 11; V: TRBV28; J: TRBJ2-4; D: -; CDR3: CASSDNRKQYF; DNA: TGTGCCAGCAGCGATAACAGGAAGCAGTACTTC
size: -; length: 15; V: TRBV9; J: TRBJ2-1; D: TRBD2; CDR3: CASSYEPGGSNEQFF; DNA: TGTGCCAGCAGCTATGAACCGGGGGGGTCCAATGAGCAGTTCTTC
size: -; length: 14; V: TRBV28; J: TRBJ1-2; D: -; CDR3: CASSYGDKSYGYTF; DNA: TGTGCCAGCAGTTATGGGGACAAATCCTATGGCTACACCTTC
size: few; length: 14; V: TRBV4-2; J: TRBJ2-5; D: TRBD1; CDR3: CASLPGQGVETQYF; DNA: TGTGCCAGCCTACCGGGACAGGGTGTAGAGACCCAGTACTTC
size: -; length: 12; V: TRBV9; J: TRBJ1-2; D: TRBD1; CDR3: CASSGTGQGYTF; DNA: TGTGCCAGCAGCGGGACAGGTCAGGGCTACACCTTC
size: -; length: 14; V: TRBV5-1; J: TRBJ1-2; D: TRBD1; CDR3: CASRTGQGDYGYTF; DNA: TGCGCCAGCAGAACGGGACAGGGAGACTATGGCTACACCTTC
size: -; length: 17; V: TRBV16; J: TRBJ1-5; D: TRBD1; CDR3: CASSQLFWQGASQPQHF; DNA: TGTGCCAGCAGCCAACTATTTTGGCAGGGGGCTTCTCAGCCCCAGCATTTT
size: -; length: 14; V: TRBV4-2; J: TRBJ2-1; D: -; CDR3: CASSQELGGNEQFF; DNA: TGTGCCAGCAGCCAAGAGTTAGGGGGAAATGAGCAGTTCTTC
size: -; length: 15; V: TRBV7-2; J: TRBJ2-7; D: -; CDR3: CASSPLGLPYNEQYF; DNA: TGTGCCAGCAGCCCCCTGGGACTTCCCTACAATGAGCAGTACTTC
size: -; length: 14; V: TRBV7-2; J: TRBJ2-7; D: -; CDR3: CASSLVAPPHEQYF; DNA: TGTGCCAGCAGCTTAGTTGCCCCCCCCCATGAGCAGTACTTC
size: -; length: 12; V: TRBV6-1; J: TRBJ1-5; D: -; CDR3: CASRLQDQPQHF; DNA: TGTGCCAGCAGGCTACAGGATCAGCCCCAGCATTTT
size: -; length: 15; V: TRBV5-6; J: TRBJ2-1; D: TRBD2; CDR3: CASSSAGAPYNEQFF; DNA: TGTGCCAGCAGCTCCGCGGGAGCGCCCTACAATGAGCAGTTCTTC
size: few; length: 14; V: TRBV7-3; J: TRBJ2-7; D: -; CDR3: CASRLSNVGAEQYF; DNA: TGTGCCAGCAGACTATCTAATGTTGGTGCGGAGCAGTACTTC
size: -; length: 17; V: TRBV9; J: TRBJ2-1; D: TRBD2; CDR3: CASSARLAGGTYNEQFF; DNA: TGTGCCAGCAGCGCTAGACTAGCGGGGGGTACCTACAATGAGCAGTTCTTC
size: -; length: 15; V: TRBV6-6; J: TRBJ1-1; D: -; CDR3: CASSYSGPMNTEAFF; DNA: TGTGCCAGCAGTTACTCGGGACCGATGAACACTGAAGCTTTCTTT
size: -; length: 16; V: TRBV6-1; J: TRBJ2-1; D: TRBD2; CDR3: CASSEQRGGRVYEQFF; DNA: TGTGCCAGCAGTGAACAGCGGGGGGGGCGGGTATATGAGCAGTTCTTC
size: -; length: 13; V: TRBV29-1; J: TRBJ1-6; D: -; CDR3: CSVRWGDNSPLHF; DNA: TGCAGCGTTCGGTGGGGGGATAATTCACCCCTCCACTTT
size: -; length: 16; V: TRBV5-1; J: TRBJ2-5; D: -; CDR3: CASSLSSLSEGETQYF; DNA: TGTGCCAGCAGCTTGTCTTCACTTTCGGAGGGAGAGACCCAGTACTTC